One and the same sample provided the 21 T cell receptor beta chains below, sequenced in a study of identical twins. TCRdb redid the calling of the 5' RACE reads with MiXCR, one entry per CDR3 protein. Of 500,000 to 550,000 distinct CDR3 sequences in the sample, around 22% were seen once. The data also belong to a second study, concerning yellow fever vaccine responses in identical twins.

The sample consisted of CD4+ T cells sorted from blood. These receptors were obtained from a young woman in good health.

This clonotype was observed a few times. This rearrangement joins TRBV7-9 to TRBJ2-3, with TRBD2 matching over 9 bases. Unmatched junction bases numbered 9, after V lost 1 base and J lost 4 bases. The CDR3 extends over 17 amino acids. The germline V gene has CDR1 SEHNR and CDR2 FQNEAQ (reference sequence). DNA for the CDR3: TGTGCCAGCAGCTTAGAGGTCCTAGCGGGGCACGCAGATACGCAGTATTTT. It is translated as CASSLEVLAGHADTQYF.

J is TRBJ2-1 and V is TRBV11-3, with 8 bases that match TRBD1. The V and J ends lost 5 bases and 3 bases, in that order; junction bases with no gene match: 6. The CDR3 runs to 15 residues. Germline V lookup: CDR1 SGHNT, CDR2 YENEEA. CDR3 sequence reads: CASSPGQGIYNEQFF. The CDR3 nucleotides are TGTGCCAGCAGCCCCGGACAGGGAATCTACAATGAGCAGTTCTTC.

This clonotype occurred many times. This chain links TRBV29-1 with TRBJ2-7; a possible D gene is TRBD1 (6 bases). This CDR3 is built from 14 residues. Trimming removed 1 base at V and 4 bases at J, with 14 bases between. CDR1 SQVTM and CDR2 ANQGSEA come from the germline V gene. In DNA form, the CDR3 reads TGCAGCGTTGAAGTAGGGCGTAGGGGGTACGAGCAGTACTTC. Residues: CSVEVGRRGYEQYF.

In its sample, this clonotype was seen once. The gene calls are TRBV20-1 and TRBJ2-6; TRBD1 might be the D (5 bases). V lost 5 bases, J lost 0 bases, and 17 bases lay in between. Germline assignment: CDR1 DFQATT and CDR2 SNEGSKA (reference sequence). The CDR3 is 17 residues long. The CDR3 sequence: CSAPLRGQSSGANVLTF. DNA for the CDR3: TGCAGTGCTCCCCTTAGGGGCCAGAGCTCTGGGGCCAACGTCCTGACTTTC.

The chain combines TRBV12-3 or TRBV12-4 with TRBJ2-1; D possibly uses TRBD1 or TRBD2 (6 bases each). The V end lost 7 bases, the J end lost 7 bases, and 20 bases lay between the germline ends. The length of the CDR3 is 15 residues. The CDR3 DNA reads as TGTGCCAGCAATCCAGGGGCTAGCGTTACAAATGAGCAGTTCTTC. Translated: CASNPGASVTNEQFF.

The chain recombines TRBV12-3 or TRBV12-4 with TRBJ1-5; weak D call: TRBD1 (5 bases). This CDR3 spans 14 amino acids. The V end was cut by 1 base, the J end by 6 bases, with 10 bases between. The CDR3: CASSLGGFAQPQHF. In nucleotides, the CDR3 is TGTGCCAGCAGTTTAGGGGGGTTTGCTCAGCCCCAGCATTTT.

The V and J genes are TRBV28 and TRBJ2-7, with a possible D match to TRBD1 (7 bases). V lost 5 bases to trimming and J lost 1 base, with 18 bases between them. Germline V gene lookup returns CDR1 MDHEN and CDR2 SYDVKM. CDR3 length: 16 amino acids. CDR3 in amino acids: CASSLRPGGGSYEQYF. The CDR3 region has the DNA TGTGCCAGCAGTCTGCGTCCAGGGGGAGGTTCCTACGAGCAGTACTTC.

The DNA of the CDR3 is TGTGCCAGCAGGCCAGGGGGGTCGAACACTGAAGCTTTCTTT. Translating gives CASRPGGSNTEAFF. The chain has TRBV5-6 and TRBJ1-1; 7 nucleotides match TRBD1. Germline trimming cut 5 bases from V and 1 base from J; bases unmatched to any gene: 5. The CDR3 sequence is 14 residues long. Germline CDR1 is SGHDT and CDR2 is YYEEEE.

This clonotype was picked up a small number of times. The CDR3 bases are TGTGCCAGCAGCTTCCCGACAGGGGGGACCCTAGTTGAGCAGTTCTTC. Encoded protein: CASSFPTGGTLVEQFF. This chain links TRBV7-8 with TRBJ2-1, with TRBD1 matching 9 bases. This CDR3 has 16 residues. With V trimmed by 3 bases and J by 9 bases, 12 bases remained unmatched. Per germline, CDR1 SGHVS and CDR2 FQNEAQ.

The V and J genes are TRBV20-1 and TRBJ2-7; TRBD1 might be the D (5 bases). Trimming stripped 1 base from V and 0 bases from J, with 13 bases between. The CDR3 loop spans 15 amino acids. Per germline, CDR1 DFQATT and CDR2 SNEGSKA (reference sequence). CDR3 loop: CSARGRARSSYEQYF. CDR3 in DNA: TGCAGTGCTAGAGGCAGGGCTCGAAGCTCCTACGAGCAGTACTTC.

This clonotype came up a few times. In DNA form, the CDR3 reads TGTGCCAGCCCGGGACAGGCCCAAGAGACCCAGTACTTC. This sequence encodes CASPGQAQETQYF. The J gene is TRBJ2-5, the V gene TRBV2; 8 nucleotides match TRBD1. With V trimmed by 8 bases and J by 1 base, 3 bases remained unmatched. CDR1 SNHLY and CDR2 FYNNEI come from the germline V gene. The CDR3 has 13 amino acids. The full variable domain, with the rest looked up from reference TRBV2 and TRBJ2-5, is EPEVTQTPSHQVTQMGQEVILRCVPISNHLYFYWYRQILGQKVEFLVSFYNNEISEKSEIFDDQFSVERPDGSNFTLKIRSTKLEDSAMYFCASPGQAQETQYFGPGTRLLVL.

This clonotype showed up just a few times. J is TRBJ2-3 and V is TRBV11-2; D not certain. Trimming took 6 bases from V and 6 from J, leaving 10 bases between them. Germline V gene lookup returns CDR1 SGHAT and CDR2 FQNNGV. The CDR3 totals 12 residues. The CDR3 bases are TGTGCCAGCAGGGGGATGGGGGATACGCAGTATTTT. This encodes CASRGMGDTQYF.

J is TRBJ2-3 and V is TRBV10-3; TRBD2 aligns across 7 bases. The germline CDR1 and CDR2 sequences are ENHRY and SYGVKD. V shed 2 bases and J 9 bases; nucleotides not matched to a gene: 5. CDR3 length equals 13 residues. The chain's CDR3 is CAISEREAGTQYF. CDR3 nucleotide sequence: TGTGCCATCAGTGAGCGGGAGGCGGGAACGCAGTATTTT.

For the CDR3, the DNA is TGTGCCAGTAGTATAGGACAGGGGGTAGGGAATGAGCAGTTCTTC. Translation: CASSIGQGVGNEQFF. The V gene is TRBV19, the J gene TRBJ2-1, with 9 bases identical to TRBD1. Germline V gene sequence: CDR1 LNHDA, CDR2 SQIVND (reference sequence). There are 15 residues in the CDR3. V dropped 1 base and J dropped 7; count of bases not matched to a gene: 5.

This clonotype was counted a few times. The chain employs TRBV11-3 and TRBJ2-5; 10 bases match TRBD2. V gave up 4 bases and J gave up 3 bases; unmatched junction bases: 8. Germline V gives CDR1 SGHNT, CDR2 YENEEA. The CDR3 consists of 16 residues. The CDR3 coding sequence is TGTGCCAGCAGCTCGAATAGCGGGGGGCTTAAAGAGACCCAGTACTTC. As protein: CASSSNSGGLKETQYF. Drawing the rest from reference TRBV11-3 and TRBJ2-5, the complete variable domain is EAGVVQSPRYKIIEKKQPVAFWCNPISGHNTLYWYLQNLGQGPELLIRYENEEAVDDSQLPKDRFSAERLKGVDSTLKIQPAELGDSAVYLCASSSNSGGLKETQYFGPGTRLLVL.

The rearrangement joins TRBV20-1 to TRBJ2-3; possibly TRBD1 or TRBD2 for D (5 bases each). Between the trimmed V and J ends, which lost 6 bases and 2 bases, there was a span of 12 bases. The germline gives CDR1 DFQATT, CDR2 SNEGSKA (reference sequence). The CDR3 totals 13 residues. CDR3 bases: TGCAGTGCCCTCTGGGGGTACACAGATACGCAGTATTTT. Translation: CSALWGYTDTQYF.

The V and J genes are TRBV29-1 and TRBJ2-2; tentative D call: TRBD2 (7 bases). Trimming shortened V by 6 bases and J by 2 bases, and 13 bases separated the two germline ends. The germline V gene encodes CDR1 SQVTM and CDR2 ANQGSEA. The CDR3 runs to 14 residues. For the CDR3, the DNA is TGCAGCGTGGGAGGGGACACCAACACCGGGGAGCTGTTTTTT. This sequence encodes CSVGGDTNTGELFF.

This clonotype was observed a handful of times. The gene calls are TRBV5-1 and TRBJ2-1; the D is unclear. The CDR3 is 15 residues long. Trimming cost V 0 bases and J 8 bases, with 15 bases left between them. CDR1 SGHRS and CDR2 YFSETQ come from the germline V gene. The chain's CDR3 is CASSLGLPLRDEQFF. Written as DNA, the CDR3 is TGCGCCAGCAGCTTGGGACTTCCCCTGAGAGATGAGCAGTTCTTC.

This chain uses TRBV10-3 with TRBJ2-3; 11 nucleotides agree with TRBD2. V gave up 10 bases and J gave up 3 bases; unmatched junction bases: 6. CDR1 ENHRY and CDR2 SYGVKD come from the germline V gene. CDR3 length: 14 amino acids. CDR3 nucleotide sequence: TGTGCCACCGGGACTAGCGGCCTAACAGATACGCAGTATTTT. Translated, it gives CATGTSGLTDTQYF.

This clonotype was detected a few times. The V call is TRBV5-1, the J call TRBJ2-1; TRBD2 matches at 10 bases. Per germline, CDR1 SGHRS and CDR2 YFSETQ. The trim removed 2 bases at V and 4 bases at J, leaving 3 bases unmatched. The CDR3 is 15 amino acids. CDR3: CASSLLAGRYNEQFF. The CDR3 DNA is TGCGCCAGCAGCTTACTAGCGGGGAGGTACAATGAGCAGTTCTTC.

The chain links TRBV12-3 or TRBV12-4 to TRBJ2-3; 10 nucleotides agree with TRBD2. The CDR3 spans 16 residues. V lost 6 bases to trimming and J lost 6 bases; unmatched junction nucleotides: 12. CDR3 DNA: TGTGCCAGCAGCCCGGGTACTAGCGGGACTCGGGATACGCAGTATTTT. Residues: CASSPGTSGTRDTQYF.